These 32 T cell receptor beta chains came from one sample sequenced in a study of blood T cell repertoires in COVID-19. Method: immunoSEQ multiplex PCR; TCRdb's copy keeps in-frame clones and lacks some. The sample contains approximately 110,000 clones, approximately 80% of which appear only once. Sequencing was done on a sample of peripheral blood. These receptors all stem from a man aged 70-80 years with active or convalescent COVID-19.

This chain links TRBV10-3 with TRBJ1-1; no clear D. This CDR3 has 14 amino acids. The germline V gene encodes CDR1 ENHRY and CDR2 SYGVKD. The V and J ends lost 5 bases and 1 base respectively, with 11 bases between them. The CDR3 sequence: CAISPLTGNTEAFF. The CDR3 DNA reads as TGTGCCATCAGTCCATTGACGGGGAACACTGAAGCTTTCTTT.

The chain combines TRBV6-6 with TRBJ1-2; 11 bases are a match to TRBD1. With V trimmed by 3 bases and J by 8 bases, 8 bases remained unmatched. CDR1 and CDR2 from the germline V gene are MNHNY and SVGAGI (reference sequence). The CDR3 is made up of 15 amino acids. CDR3 loop: CASSYYGGQGEGYTF. The CDR3 bases are TGTGCCAGCAGTTATTATGGGGGACAGGGGGAAGGCTACACCTTC.

In its sample, this clone was seen a few times. The chain carries TRBV5-1 and TRBJ2-7, with TRBD1 identical over 10 bases. The V gene's germline CDR1 is SGHRS and CDR2 YFSETQ. The CDR3 loop spans 15 amino acids. V trimming: 4 bases; J trimming: 3 bases; junction bases outside the gene matches: 7. CDR3 nucleotide sequence: TGCGCCAGCAGCCCCGGAGGGACAGGGGTCTACGAGCAGTACTTC. Its protein is CASSPGGTGVYEQYF.

The CDR3 loop is CASSPYPGQGAEQPQHF. CDR3 sequence (DNA): TGTGCCAGCAGCCCTTACCCCGGACAGGGGGCTGAGCAGCCCCAGCATTTT. The rearrangement links TRBV11-2 to TRBJ1-5; 11 nucleotides match TRBD1. Trimming at V came to 5 bases and at J to 7 bases, leaving 13 bases not matched to a gene. CDR3 length: 17 amino acids. Per the germline V gene, CDR1 is SGHAT and CDR2 is FQNNGV.

The chain combines TRBV28 with TRBJ1-4, with D perhaps matching TRBD1 (5 bases). V lost 6 bases and J 5 bases, leaving 16 bases between the germline ends. This CDR3 is 15 amino acids long. Germline-derived CDR1 and CDR2 are MDHEN and SYDVKM. The CDR3 sequence is CASSWGGYENEKLFF. The CDR3, as DNA: TGTGCCAGCAGCTGGGGGGGGTATGAGAATGAAAAACTGTTTTTT.

The chain's CDR3 is CASSLNPGVANYGYTF. The CDR3 nucleotides read TGTGCCAGCAGCTTAAACCCAGGGGTAGCTAACTATGGCTACACCTTC. The rearrangement links TRBV5-5 to TRBJ1-2; D might be TRBD1 (6 bases). Trimming cost V 2 bases and J 0 bases, with 14 bases left between them. The CDR3 spans 16 residues. Germline V CDR1 and CDR2: SGHKS, YYEKEE (reference sequence).

The V call is TRBV29-1, the J call TRBJ1-2, with 7 bases lining up with TRBD1. Looked up from germline, CDR1 is SQVTM and CDR2 is ANQGSEA. The CDR3 extends over 15 amino acids. V lost 5 bases and J lost 5; bases outside the gene matches: 14. DNA of the CDR3: TGCAGCGTTTTGGATGGGAGTGACAGGGATTATGGCTACACCTTC. It is translated as CSVLDGSDRDYGYTF.

The chain uses TRBV19 and TRBJ2-1; 10 bases line up with TRBD2. Germline CDR1 and CDR2: LNHDA and SQIVND (reference sequence). The CDR3 has 13 residues. J was trimmed by 3 bases and V by 10 bases; bases with no gene match: 3. The CDR3, as DNA: TGTGCCACTAGCGGGAGTATCTACAATGAGCAGTTCTTC. Protein product: CATSGSIYNEQFF.

The rearrangement uses TRBV19 and TRBJ1-1; a weak D match, TRBD1 (5 bases). CDR1 LNHDA and CDR2 SQIVND come from the germline V gene (reference sequence). Deletions cut 5 bases from V and 1 base from J, with 11 bases between. CDR3 size: 14 residues. This chain's CDR3 is CASSPDRENTEAFF. The CDR3 bases are TGTGCCAGTAGTCCCGACAGAGAGAACACTGAAGCTTTCTTT.

The chain recombines TRBV20-1 with TRBJ2-1; 7 bases line up with TRBD2. The V and J ends lost 3 bases and 3 bases, in that order; junction bases with no gene match: 2. The CDR3 loop spans 13 amino acids. Germline lookup yields CDR1 DFQATT and CDR2 SNEGSKA (reference sequence). The CDR3 loop reads CSASSGYYNEQFF. The CDR3, as DNA: TGCAGTGCTAGTAGCGGGTACTACAATGAGCAGTTCTTC.

This clone has just one count. The chain combines TRBV5-1 with TRBJ1-2, with D possibly being TRBD1 (5 bases). Germline values: CDR1 SGHRS, CDR2 YFSETQ. The ends were cut back, 2 bases at V and 5 bases at J, with 13 bases in the middle. The CDR3 is made up of 14 amino acids. CDR3 in DNA: TGCGCCAGCAGCTTCGTGACAGCGTCTTATGGCTACACCTTC. The encoded protein is CASSFVTASYGYTF.

The chain employs TRBV18 and TRBJ1-1, with TRBD1 matching 9 bases. J was trimmed by 6 bases and V by 5 bases; bases with no gene match: 10. Germline CDR1 and CDR2: KGHSH and LQKENI. The CDR3 is 15 residues long. The CDR3 bases are TGTGCCAGCTCAATCGGACAGGGGTTTGACGCTGAAGCTTTCTTT. Its protein product is CASSIGQGFDAEAFF.

V gene TRBV29-1 combines with J gene TRBJ1-2; D uncertain. Trimming took 2 bases from V and 4 from J, leaving 11 bases between them. This CDR3 spans 13 amino acids. Germline loops: CDR1 SQVTM, CDR2 ANQGSEA. The CDR3 reads CSVELGGGYGYTF. The CDR3 DNA is TGCAGCGTTGAACTGGGTGGCGGCTATGGCTACACCTTC.

In the case of this clone: The sample carries other DNA sequences with the same CDR3. J is TRBJ1-2 and V is TRBV6-5, with D perhaps TRBD1 (5 bases). This CDR3 contains 14 residues. The V end was cut by 0 bases, the J end by 5 bases, with 10 bases between. CDR1 is MNHEY and CDR2 is SVGAGI in the germline V gene. This CDR3 reads CASSYSTGLYGYTF. DNA of the CDR3: TGTGCCAGCAGTTACTCAACAGGCCTATATGGCTACACCTTC.

A few counts support this clone. This chain links TRBV6-1 with TRBJ2-1, with D tentatively TRBD2 (5 bases). The CDR3 runs to 15 residues. V lost 0 bases and J 12 bases, leaving 18 bases between the germline ends. Per germline, CDR1 MNHNS and CDR2 SASEGT. CDR3 sequence: CASSEAQGPREGQFF. CDR3 coding DNA: TGTGCCAGCAGTGAAGCTCAAGGACCGCGCGAGGGGCAGTTCTTC.

This clone has just one count. The V and J genes are TRBV7-8 and TRBJ2-1; D uncertain. The V end lost 2 bases, the J end lost 0 bases, and 8 bases lay between the germline ends. The V gene's germline CDR1 is SGHVS and CDR2 FQNEAQ. This CDR3 has 15 amino acids. The CDR3 is CASSLPLSSYNEQFF. The CDR3 DNA reads TGTGCCAGCAGCTTACCCCTAAGCTCCTACAATGAGCAGTTCTTC.

This sequence joins TRBV15 and TRBJ1-5; 7 nucleotides agree with TRBD1. V lost 3 bases to trimming and J lost 4 bases; unmatched junction nucleotides: 12. Per the germline V gene, CDR1 is LNHNV and CDR2 is YYDKDF (reference sequence). This CDR3 contains 17 residues. This chain's CDR3 is CATSRGGSGTDNQPQHF. CDR3 nucleotides: TGTGCCACCAGCAGGGGGGGTTCCGGGACAGATAATCAGCCCCAGCATTTT. The full variable domain, completed using reference TRBV15 and TRBJ1-5, is DAMVIQNPRYQVTQFGKPVTLSCSQTLNHNVMYWYQQKSSQAPKLLFHYYDKDFNNEADTPDNFQSRRPNTSFCFLDIRSPGLGDTAMYLCATSRGGSGTDNQPQHFGDGTRLSIL.

The CDR3 DNA sequence: TGTGCCAGCACCCCTAGCGGGGGGGCCGCAGATACGCAGTATTTT. Translating gives CASTPSGGAADTQYF. The genes are TRBV7-9 and TRBJ2-3; 12 bases align to TRBD2. The ends lost 7 bases at V and 4 bases at J; junction bases unmatched: 6. Germline CDR1 is SEHNR and CDR2 is FQNEAQ (reference sequence). The CDR3 spans 15 residues.

This clone was observed a few times. This chain uses TRBV19 with TRBJ1-5; maybe TRBD1 (6 bases). Germline CDR1 and CDR2: LNHDA and SQIVND (reference sequence). The CDR3 consists of 17 residues. Trimming removed 0 bases from V and 8 bases from J, with 20 bases in between. In DNA, the CDR3 is TGTGCCAGTAGTATAGACCAGGAGGCACAGGGATATGAGCCCCAGCATTTT. Translating gives CASSIDQEAQGYEPQHF. Full variable domain (missing parts from reference TRBV19 and TRBJ1-5): DGGITQSPKYLFRKEGQNVTLSCEQNLNHDAMYWYRQDPGQGLRLIYYSQIVNDFQKGDIAEGYSVSREKKESFPLTVTSAQKNPTAFYLCASSIDQEAQGYEPQHFGDGTRLSIL.

The chain recombines TRBV19 with TRBJ1-5, with D unresolved. Germline V CDR1 and CDR2: LNHDA, SQIVND (reference sequence). The CDR3 is 16 residues long. V gave up 3 bases and J gave up 6 bases, with 18 bases separating them. CDR3 protein: CASSMYRRKLFQPQHF. In DNA, the CDR3 is TGTGCCAGTAGTATGTATCGCAGGAAACTTTTTCAGCCCCAGCATTTT. Looking up the rest from reference TRBV19 and TRBJ1-5 gives the full variable domain: DGGITQSPKYLFRKEGQNVTLSCEQNLNHDAMYWYRQDPGQGLRLIYYSQIVNDFQKGDIAEGYSVSREKKESFPLTVTSAQKNPTAFYLCASSMYRRKLFQPQHFGDGTRLSIL.

The V gene is TRBV6-6, the J gene TRBJ1-1; maybe TRBD1 (5 bases). The CDR3 is 14 amino acids. CDR1 is MNHNY, CDR2 SVGAGI, per germline (reference sequence). Trimming left V 6 bases short and J 1 base short, with 12 bases between. The CDR3 sequence is CASRWGQGNTEAFF. The CDR3 DNA is TGTGCCAGCAGGTGGGGCCAGGGGAACACTGAAGCTTTCTTT.

The chain uses TRBV3-1 (or the pseudogene TRBV3-2) and TRBJ1-1; 7 bases align to TRBD1. There are 13 residues in the CDR3. Germline assignment: CDR1 LGHDT and CDR2 YNNKEL (reference sequence). V shed 1 base, J shed 7 bases, and the junction held 3 bases outside the gene matches. The CDR3 nucleotides read TGTGCCAGCAGCCAAGGAGGACAGGTTGAAGCTTTCTTT. Translating gives CASSQGGQVEAFF.

The V gene is TRBV28, the J gene TRBJ2-1; 8 bases agree with TRBD2. J was trimmed by 10 bases and V by 4 bases; bases with no gene match: 18. CDR3 length: 17 amino acids. Looked up from germline, CDR1 is MDHEN and CDR2 is SYDVKM. CDR3 amino acids: CASSSFFLAGPPLEQFF. CDR3 nucleotide sequence: TGTGCCAGCAGTTCCTTTTTTTTAGCGGGACCTCCTTTGGAGCAGTTCTTC.

The V gene is TRBV5-6, the J gene TRBJ2-5, with TRBD2 matching over 14 bases. The V and J ends lost 4 bases and 5 bases, in that order; junction bases with no gene match: 7. This CDR3 is built from 16 residues. Germline CDR1 reads SGHDT; CDR2 reads YYEEEE. CDR3 loop: CASSQGLAGVRETQYF. The CDR3 DNA follows: TGTGCCAGCAGCCAGGGACTAGCGGGAGTTCGGGAGACCCAGTACTTC.

V gene TRBV9 combines with J gene TRBJ1-1; possible D gene TRBD1, 5 bases. The germline CDR1 and CDR2 sequences are SGDLS and YYNGEE. V gave up 0 bases and J gave up 5 bases, with 14 bases separating them. This CDR3 comprises 15 residues. In DNA form, the CDR3 reads TGTGCCAGCAGCGTAGCTCCAGGGATGGGGACTGAAGCTTTCTTT. This sequence encodes CASSVAPGMGTEAFF.

This clone appeared a few times. V and J are TRBV3-1 (or the pseudogene TRBV3-2) and TRBJ1-6; TRBD1 might be the D (6 bases). This CDR3 is built from 15 residues. V was shortened by 4 bases and J by 9 bases, with 16 bases between the two germline ends. Germline loops: CDR1 LGHDT, CDR2 YNNKEL (reference sequence). CDR3 sequence (DNA): TGTGCCAGCAGCCCCATACAGGGTGGAGGTTCACCCCTCCACTTT. This gives the protein CASSPIQGGGSPLHF.

The V gene is TRBV7-9, the J gene TRBJ1-2, with 9 bases that match TRBD1. Germline CDR1 reads SEHNR; CDR2 reads FQNEAQ (reference sequence). Trimming removed 1 base from V and 3 bases from J; junction bases left unmatched: 9. This CDR3 has 17 amino acids. DNA of the CDR3: TGTGCCAGCAGCTTAGGGATCACAGGGGGCATGGACTATGGCTACACCTTC. Its translation is CASSLGITGGMDYGYTF.

This clone showed up just once. V usage is TRBV5-1 and J usage is TRBJ2-3; 7 bases are shared with TRBD1. Per germline, CDR1 SGHRS and CDR2 YFSETQ. V trimming: 4 bases; J trimming: 4 bases; junction bases outside the gene matches: 9. The CDR3 spans 15 residues. CDR3 residues: CASSPGQMVADTQYF. Written as DNA, the CDR3 is TGCGCCAGCAGCCCGGGACAGATGGTGGCAGATACGCAGTATTTT. The whole variable domain, remainder taken from reference TRBV5-1 and TRBJ2-3, is KAGVTQTPRYLIKTRGQQVTLSCSPISGHRSVSWYQQTPGQGLQFLFEYFSETQRNKGNFPGRFSGRQFSNSRSEMNVSTLELGDSALYLCASSPGQMVADTQYFGPGTRLTVL.

As to this clone: At one boundary the junction diverges from the germline segment, which might be a read error. The chain has TRBV6-5 and TRBJ1-5; D unclear. This CDR3 has 13 amino acids. Germline CDR1 reads MNHEY; CDR2 reads SVGAGI. The CDR3, as DNA: TGTGCCACCAGTCCAGTTAACAATCAGCCCCAGCATTTT. Its translation is CATSPVNNQPQHF.

The rearrangement links TRBV9 to TRBJ2-2, with 9 nucleotides matching TRBD1. Losses at the gene ends were 4 bases for V and 3 bases for J; bases not matched to a gene: 7. The CDR3 covers 16 residues. Looked up from germline, CDR1 is SGDLS and CDR2 is YYNGEE. CDR3 amino acids: CASSTQGARDTGELFF. As DNA, the CDR3 is TGTGCCAGCAGCACACAGGGGGCGCGGGACACCGGGGAGCTGTTTTTT.

The gene calls are TRBV6-5 and TRBJ1-1; 8 bases match TRBD1. The CDR3 extends over 14 amino acids. Germline lookup yields CDR1 MNHEY and CDR2 SVGAGI. J gave up 6 bases and V 5 bases, and 8 bases lay outside the gene matches. CDR3 coding DNA: TGTGCCAGCAGTACTGGACAGGGAGGGTCTGAAGCTTTCTTT. Encoded protein: CASSTGQGGSEAFF.

This clone was seen once. CDR3 in DNA: TGTGCCACCAGCAGAGATGCCGTAGCAGGGGCGGGAGAGACCCAGTACTTC. This encodes CATSRDAVAGAGETQYF. This chain connects TRBV15 to TRBJ2-5; tentative D call: TRBD1 (6 bases). Germline V gene lookup returns CDR1 LNHNV and CDR2 YYDKDF (reference sequence). The V end was cut by 0 bases, the J end by 4 bases, with 18 bases between. The CDR3 loop spans 17 amino acids.